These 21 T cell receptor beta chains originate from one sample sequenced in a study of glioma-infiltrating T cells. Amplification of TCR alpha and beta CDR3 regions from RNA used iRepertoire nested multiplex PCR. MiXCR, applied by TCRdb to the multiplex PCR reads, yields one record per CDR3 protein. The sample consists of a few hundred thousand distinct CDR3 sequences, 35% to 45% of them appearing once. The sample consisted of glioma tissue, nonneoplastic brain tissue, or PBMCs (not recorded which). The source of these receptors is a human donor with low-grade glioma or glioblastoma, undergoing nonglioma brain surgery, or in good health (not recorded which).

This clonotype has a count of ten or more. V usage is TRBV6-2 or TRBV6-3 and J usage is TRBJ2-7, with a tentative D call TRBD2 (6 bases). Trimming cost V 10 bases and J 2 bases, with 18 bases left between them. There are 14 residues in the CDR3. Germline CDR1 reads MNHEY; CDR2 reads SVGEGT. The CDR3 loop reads CATLITGGTYEQYF. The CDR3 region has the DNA TGTGCCACCCTGATTACCGGGGGAACCTACGAGCAGTACTTC.

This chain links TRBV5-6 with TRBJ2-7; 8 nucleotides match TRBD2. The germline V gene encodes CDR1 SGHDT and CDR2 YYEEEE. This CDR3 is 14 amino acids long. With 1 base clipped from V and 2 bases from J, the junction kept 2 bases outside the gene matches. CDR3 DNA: TGTGCCAGCAGCTTGTCAGCGGGGGCCTACGAGCAGTACTTC. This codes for CASSLSAGAYEQYF.

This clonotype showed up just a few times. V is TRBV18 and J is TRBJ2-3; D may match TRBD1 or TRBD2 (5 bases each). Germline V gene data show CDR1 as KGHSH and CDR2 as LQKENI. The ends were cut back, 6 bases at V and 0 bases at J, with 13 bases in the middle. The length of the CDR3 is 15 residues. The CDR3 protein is CASSPGTYSTDTQYF. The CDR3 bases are TGTGCCAGCTCGCCCGGGACCTATAGCACAGATACGCAGTATTTT.

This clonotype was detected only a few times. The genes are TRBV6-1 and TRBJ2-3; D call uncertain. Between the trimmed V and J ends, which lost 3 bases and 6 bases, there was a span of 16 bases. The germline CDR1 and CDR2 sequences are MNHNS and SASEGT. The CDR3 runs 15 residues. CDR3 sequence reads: CASSDLGSLTDTQYF. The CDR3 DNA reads TGTGCCAGCAGTGATTTGGGTAGCCTCACTGATACGCAGTATTTT.

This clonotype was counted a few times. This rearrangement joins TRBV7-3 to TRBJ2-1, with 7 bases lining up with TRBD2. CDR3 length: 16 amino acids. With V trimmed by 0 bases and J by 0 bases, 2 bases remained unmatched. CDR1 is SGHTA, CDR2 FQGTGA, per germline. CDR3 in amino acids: CASSLTGGSSYNEQFF. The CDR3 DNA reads TGTGCCAGCAGCTTAACGGGAGGGAGCTCCTACAATGAGCAGTTCTTC.

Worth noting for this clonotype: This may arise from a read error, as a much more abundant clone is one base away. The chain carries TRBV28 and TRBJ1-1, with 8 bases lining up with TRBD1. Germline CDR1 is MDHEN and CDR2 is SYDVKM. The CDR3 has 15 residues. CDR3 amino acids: CASSPNRGSYTEDFF. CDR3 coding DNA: TGTGCCAGCAGTCCGAACAGGGGGTCTTACACTGAAGATTTCTTT.

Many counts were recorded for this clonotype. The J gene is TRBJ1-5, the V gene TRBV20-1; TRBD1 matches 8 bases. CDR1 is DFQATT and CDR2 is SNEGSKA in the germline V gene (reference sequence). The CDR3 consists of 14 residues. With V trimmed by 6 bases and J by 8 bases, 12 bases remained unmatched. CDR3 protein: CSAKWTGRTEPQHF. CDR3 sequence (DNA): TGCAGTGCGAAATGGACAGGGCGCACAGAGCCCCAGCATTTT.

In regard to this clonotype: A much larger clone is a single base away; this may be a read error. This CDR3 is CASSSSGGPYGQYF. Here the CDR3 DNA reads TGTGCCAGCAGTTCCTCAGGGGGACCCTACGGGCAGTACTTC. This chain uses TRBV28 with TRBJ2-7; 7 bases fit TRBD1. The CDR3 has 14 amino acids. Germline CDR1 reads MDHEN; CDR2 reads SYDVKM.

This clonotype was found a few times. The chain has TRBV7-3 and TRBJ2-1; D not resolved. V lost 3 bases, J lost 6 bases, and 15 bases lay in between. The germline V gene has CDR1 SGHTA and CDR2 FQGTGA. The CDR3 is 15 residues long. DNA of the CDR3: TGTGCCAGCAGCTTCGGGCCTATAATAGCCAATGAGCAGTTCTTC. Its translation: CASSFGPIIANEQFF.

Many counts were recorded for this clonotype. In nucleotides, the CDR3 is TGCAGTGCTAGACGACAGGGGAGCAAAAACATTCAGTACTTC. Protein sequence: CSARRQGSKNIQYF. V and J are TRBV20-1 and TRBJ2-4; TRBD1 matches at 8 bases. The V and J ends lost 2 bases and 3 bases, in that order; junction bases with no gene match: 3. Germline V gene data show CDR1 as DFQATT and CDR2 as SNEGSKA (reference sequence). This CDR3 spans 14 amino acids.

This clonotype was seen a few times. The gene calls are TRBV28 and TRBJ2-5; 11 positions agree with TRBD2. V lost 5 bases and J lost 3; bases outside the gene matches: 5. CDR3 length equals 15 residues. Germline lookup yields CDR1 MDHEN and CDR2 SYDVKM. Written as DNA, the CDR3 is TGTGCCAGCAGTGTAATGGGACTAGCGGAAGAGACCCAGTACTTC. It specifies CASSVMGLAEETQYF.

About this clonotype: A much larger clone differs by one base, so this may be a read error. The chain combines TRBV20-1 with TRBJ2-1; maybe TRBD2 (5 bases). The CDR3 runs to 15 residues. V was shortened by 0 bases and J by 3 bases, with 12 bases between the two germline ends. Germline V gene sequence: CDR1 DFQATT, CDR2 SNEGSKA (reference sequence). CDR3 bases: TGCAGTGCTAGAGATTTTAGAGGGAGCTACAATGAGCAGTTCTTC. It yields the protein CSARDFRGSYNEQFF.

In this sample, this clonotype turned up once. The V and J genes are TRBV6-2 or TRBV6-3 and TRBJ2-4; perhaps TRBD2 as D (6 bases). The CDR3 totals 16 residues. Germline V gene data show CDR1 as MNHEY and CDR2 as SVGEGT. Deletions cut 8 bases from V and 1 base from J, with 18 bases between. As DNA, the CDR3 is TGTGCCAGCGGTTCCGGGGGAACGGTGGCCAAAAACATTCAGTACTTC. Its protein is CASGSGGTVAKNIQYF.

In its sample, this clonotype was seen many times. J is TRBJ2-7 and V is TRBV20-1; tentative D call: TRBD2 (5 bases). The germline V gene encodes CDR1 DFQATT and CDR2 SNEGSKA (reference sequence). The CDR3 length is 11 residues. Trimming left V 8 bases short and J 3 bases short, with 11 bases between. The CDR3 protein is CSTGVIYEQYF. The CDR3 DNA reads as TGCAGTACCGGGGTTATCTACGAGCAGTACTTC.

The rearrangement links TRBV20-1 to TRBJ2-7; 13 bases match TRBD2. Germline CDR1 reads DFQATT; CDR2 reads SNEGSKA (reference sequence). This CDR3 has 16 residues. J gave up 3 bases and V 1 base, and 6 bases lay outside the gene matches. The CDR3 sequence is CSARALLAGGHYEQYF. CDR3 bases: TGCAGTGCTAGAGCTTTACTAGCGGGAGGGCACTACGAGCAGTACTTC.

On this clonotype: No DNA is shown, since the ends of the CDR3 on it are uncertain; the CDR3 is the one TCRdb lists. This CDR3 reads CASSPHVAGGAAFF. The J gene is TRBJ2-1, the V gene TRBV9; the listed D gene, TRBD2, was not tested against the DNA. Germline loops: CDR1 SGDLS, CDR2 YYNGEE. The CDR3 region is 14 residues in length, termini included.

The chain's CDR3 is CASSQSPPPREETQYF. In DNA, the CDR3 is TGCGCCAGCAGCCAATCACCACCCCCTAGAGAAGAGACCCAGTACTTC. The gene calls are TRBV4-1 and TRBJ2-5; D unclear. The V end lost 2 bases, the J end lost 3 bases, and 16 bases lay between the germline ends. This CDR3 spans 16 amino acids. Germline CDR1 MGHRA, CDR2 YSYEKL.

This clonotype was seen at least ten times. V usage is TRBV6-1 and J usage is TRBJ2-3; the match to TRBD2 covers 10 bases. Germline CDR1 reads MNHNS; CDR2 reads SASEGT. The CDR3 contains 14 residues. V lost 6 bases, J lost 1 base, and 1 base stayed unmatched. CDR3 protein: CASSLAGGTDTQYF. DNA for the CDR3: TGTGCCAGCAGCCTAGCGGGAGGCACAGATACGCAGTATTTT.

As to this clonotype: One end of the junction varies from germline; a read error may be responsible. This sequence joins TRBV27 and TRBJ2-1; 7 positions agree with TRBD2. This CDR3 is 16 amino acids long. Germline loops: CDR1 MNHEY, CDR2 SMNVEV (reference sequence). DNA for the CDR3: TGTGCCAGCAGCCCAGCCCCAGCGGGGCTATACAGTGAGCAGTTCTTC. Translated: CASSPAPAGLYSEQFF.

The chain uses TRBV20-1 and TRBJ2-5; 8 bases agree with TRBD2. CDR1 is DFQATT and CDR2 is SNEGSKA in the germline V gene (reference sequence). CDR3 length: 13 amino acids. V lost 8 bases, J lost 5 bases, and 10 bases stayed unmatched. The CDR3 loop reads CSYSGDGGETQYF. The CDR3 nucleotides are TGCAGTTATAGCGGGGACGGCGGGGAGACCCAGTACTTC.

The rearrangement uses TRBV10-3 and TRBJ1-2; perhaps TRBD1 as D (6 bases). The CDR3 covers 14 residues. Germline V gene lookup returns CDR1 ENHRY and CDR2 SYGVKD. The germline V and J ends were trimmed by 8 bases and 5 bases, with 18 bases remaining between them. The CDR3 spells CAIGSVTRGYGYTF. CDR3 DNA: TGTGCCATCGGCTCCGTGACGAGGGGGTATGGCTACACCTTC.